The 11 T cell receptor beta chains given below trace back to one sample, sequenced in a study of neurological immune-mediated disorders. TCRdb re-called the 5' RACE reads with MiXCR, one entry per CDR3 protein. The sample includes about 79,000 distinct CDR3 sequences, around 14% of them seen just once. The sample comprised PBMCs. These receptors came from a woman aged 45 to 65 in good health.

This clonotype is labeled large. The J gene is TRBJ1-5, the V gene TRBV20-1; no clear D gene. Trimming pared 4 bases from V and 0 bases from J, leaving 16 bases between. The germline CDR1 and CDR2 sequences are DFQATT and SNEGSKA (reference sequence). The length of the CDR3 is 16 residues. The CDR3 bases are TGCAGTGCTATGTCACCCAGTATCTATAGCAATCAGCCCCAGCATTTT. This codes for CSAMSPSIYSNQPQHF.

This clonotype was counted ten times or more. The chain has TRBV11-2 and TRBJ2-1, with 7 bases fitting TRBD1. Germline V gene lookup returns CDR1 SGHAT and CDR2 FQNNGV. The CDR3 has 12 residues. V shed 5 bases and J 9 bases; nucleotides not matched to a gene: 4. The CDR3 protein is CASSPQGPEQFF. CDR3 sequence (DNA): TGTGCCAGCAGCCCACAGGGGCCTGAGCAGTTCTTC.

This clonotype came up many times. CDR3 sequence: CASSYTQGLESPLHF. CDR3 DNA: TGTGCCAGCAGTTACACTCAGGGATTGGAATCACCCCTCCACTTT. The chain carries TRBV6-5 and TRBJ1-6; TRBD1 is a possible D gene (5 bases). Germline V gene lookup returns CDR1 MNHEY and CDR2 SVGAGI. With 2 bases removed from V and 10 bases from J, the gap between germline ends came to 15 bases. This CDR3 contains 15 residues.

This clonotype has a handful of counts. The V and J genes are TRBV28 and TRBJ2-3; D unresolved. CDR3 length: 13 residues. CDR1 and CDR2 from the germline V gene are MDHEN and SYDVKM. With 3 bases removed from V and 2 bases from J, the gap between germline ends came to 6 bases. CDR3 nucleotide sequence: TGTGCCAGCAGTTTCCAACTCACAGATACGCAGTATTTT. Translation: CASSFQLTDTQYF. The whole variable domain, remainder taken from reference TRBV28 and TRBJ2-3, is DVKVTQSSRYLVKRTGEKVFLECVQDMDHENMFWYRQDPGLGLRLIYFSYDVKMKEKGDIPEGYSVSREKKERFSLILESASTNQTSMYLCASSFQLTDTQYFGPGTRLTVL.

There are many counts of this clonotype. The chain has TRBV5-1 and TRBJ1-3; TRBD1 aligns across 7 bases. Germline V gives CDR1 SGHRS, CDR2 YFSETQ. This CDR3 spans 17 amino acids. This CDR3 reads CASRGEGGRYSGNTIYF. CDR3 bases: TGCGCGAGCCGGGGCGAAGGGGGCCGTTACTCTGGAAACACCATATATTTT.

This clonotype has ten or more counts. The rearrangement links TRBV5-1 to TRBJ2-1; 9 bases map to TRBD1. Germline CDR1 and CDR2: SGHRS and YFSETQ. V lost 5 bases, J lost 4 bases, and 7 bases stayed unmatched. The CDR3 spans 15 residues. The CDR3 bases are TGCGCCAGCAGTTATCGGGACAGGGCATACAATGAGCAGTTCTTC. Translating gives CASSYRDRAYNEQFF. The full variable domain, its missing parts supplied by reference TRBV5-1 and TRBJ2-1, is KAGVTQTPRYLIKTRGQQVTLSCSPISGHRSVSWYQQTPGQGLQFLFEYFSETQRNKGNFPGRFSGRQFSNSRSEMNVSTLELGDSALYLCASSYRDRAYNEQFFGPGTRLTVL.

This clonotype has a count of ten or more. This chain uses TRBV20-1 with TRBJ2-1, with 12 bases matching TRBD1. This CDR3 comprises 16 residues. J gave up 5 bases and V 6 bases, and 11 bases lay outside the gene matches. The germline V gene encodes CDR1 DFQATT and CDR2 SNEGSKA (reference sequence). Written as DNA, the CDR3 is TGCAGTGCCACGGGGGACAGGGGGCGCGTGGACAATGAGCAGTTCTTC. Its protein product is CSATGDRGRVDNEQFF.

The gene calls are TRBV25-1 and TRBJ2-1; 10 positions match TRBD2. The CDR3 length is 15 residues. In germline, CDR1 is MGHDK, CDR2 SYGVNS. V trimming: 4 bases; J trimming: 10 bases; junction bases outside the gene matches: 10. The CDR3 here is CASSAQAGGPGEQFF. The CDR3 region has the DNA TGTGCCAGCAGTGCCCAAGCGGGAGGGCCGGGAGAGCAGTTCTTC.

This clonotype was seen ten or more times. This rearrangement joins TRBV7-2 to TRBJ2-1, with 8 bases matching TRBD2. CDR1 and CDR2 from the germline V gene are SGHTA and FQGNSA. This CDR3 is built from 14 residues. V dropped 3 bases and J dropped 7; count of bases not matched to a gene: 5. CDR3 residues: CASSLRGAGNEQFF. Written as DNA, the CDR3 is TGTGCCAGCAGCTTGCGGGGGGCGGGAAATGAGCAGTTCTTC.

This clonotype came up many times. This chain links TRBV20-1 with TRBJ2-3, with D tentatively TRBD1 or TRBD2 (5 bases each). The CDR3 totals 14 residues. V lost 2 bases to trimming and J lost 3 bases, with 12 bases between them. CDR1 DFQATT and CDR2 SNEGSKA come from the germline V gene (reference sequence). The CDR3 spells CSARPPGRTDTQYF. In DNA, the CDR3 is TGCAGTGCTAGACCCCCGGGACGAACAGATACGCAGTATTTT.

This clonotype showed up just once. This chain joins TRBV10-3 and TRBJ2-1; 9 positions match TRBD2. V lost 10 bases, J lost 3 bases, and 13 bases stayed unmatched. This CDR3 comprises 16 residues. The V gene's germline CDR1 is ENHRY and CDR2 SYGVKD. Here the CDR3 reads CATMGGAGGNYNEQFF. The DNA of the CDR3 is TGTGCCACCATGGGTGGAGCGGGAGGTAACTACAATGAGCAGTTCTTC.